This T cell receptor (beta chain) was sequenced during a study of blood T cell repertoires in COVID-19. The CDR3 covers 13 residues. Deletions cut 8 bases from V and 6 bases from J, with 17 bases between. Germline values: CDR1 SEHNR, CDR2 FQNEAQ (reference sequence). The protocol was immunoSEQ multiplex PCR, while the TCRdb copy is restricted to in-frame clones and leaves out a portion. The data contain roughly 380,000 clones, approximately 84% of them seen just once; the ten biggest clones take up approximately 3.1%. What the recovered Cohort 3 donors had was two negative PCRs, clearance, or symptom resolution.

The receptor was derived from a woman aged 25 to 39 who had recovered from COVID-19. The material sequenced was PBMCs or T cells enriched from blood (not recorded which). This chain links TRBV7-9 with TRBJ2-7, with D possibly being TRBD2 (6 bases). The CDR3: CASGGTGFGEQYF. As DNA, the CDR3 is TGTGCCAGCGGGGGGACGGGGTTCGGCGAGCAGTACTTC.